This T cell receptor beta chain was observed in a study of T-cell reconstitution after alpha-beta-depleted transplantation in children. This clonotype was seen repeatedly, ten times or more. TCRbeta library construction was performed incorporating unique molecular identifiers. Using its own MiXCR run on the PCR reads, TCRdb lists one record per CDR3 protein. Of 640,000 or so distinct CDR3 sequences listed, 16% are singletons. The CDR3 spans 16 residues. The germline gives CDR1 SEHNR, CDR2 FQNEAQ (reference sequence). The V segment lost 8 bases and the J segment 3 bases; nucleotides outside the gene matches: 15.

The chain combines TRBV7-9 with TRBJ2-7; 8 bases are shared with TRBD1. Sequencing used PBMCs from the stem cell graft donor, obtained from the stem cell graft. This sequence was found in a human donor who donated a stem cell graft to a child with acute myeloid leukemia. In nucleotides, the CDR3 is TGTGCCAGCGCCGAGCCCGGGACAGGTTTTCTCTACGAGCAGTACTTC. Its translation is CASAEPGTGFLYEQYF.